The 32 T cell receptor beta chains below come from one sample, sequenced in a study of T cells in Graves' hyperthyroidism and ophthalmopathy. There were TCR beta CDR3 regions amplified from RNA transcripts. First-round RT-PCR with HTBI primers amplified the TCR CDR3 region. One entry per CDR3 protein, called by TCRdb with MiXCR from the multiplex PCR reads. The sample lists over 500,000 distinct CDR3 sequences; roughly a sixth were seen once. The sample taken for sequencing was blood. The receptors were sampled from a woman aged 18-29 years with Graves' ophthalmopathy.

At least ten counts were recorded for this clonotype. The V gene is TRBV6-1, the J gene TRBJ2-7, with D possibly matching TRBD2 (6 bases). Germline values: CDR1 MNHNS, CDR2 SASEGT. Trimming removed 4 bases at V and 4 bases at J, with 20 bases between. This CDR3 has 16 residues. The CDR3 protein is CASSVDGGLGLYEQYF. As DNA, the CDR3 is TGTGCCAGCAGTGTGGATGGGGGACTTGGGTTGTACGAGCAGTACTTC.

The J gene is TRBJ1-3, the V gene TRBV19; D remains ambiguous. Germline-derived CDR1 and CDR2 are LNHDA and SQIVND (reference sequence). V lost 10 bases and J lost 0, with 13 bases in between. The CDR3 runs 14 residues. The CDR3 loop is CATGRGPSGNTIYF. CDR3 nucleotides: TGTGCCACAGGACGGGGTCCCTCTGGAAACACCATATATTTT.

The chain recombines TRBV28 with TRBJ2-3, with D possibly matching TRBD1 (6 bases). Germline V gene data show CDR1 as MDHEN and CDR2 as SYDVKM. V lost 5 bases, J lost 1 base, and 13 bases lay in between. CDR3 length: 15 residues. The DNA of the CDR3 is TGTGCCAGCAGTCTAACAGGGATTGGCACAGATACGCAGTATTTT. Protein product: CASSLTGIGTDTQYF.

This clonotype came up a few times. The gene calls are TRBV29-1 and TRBJ1-2, with 9 bases lining up with TRBD1. CDR1 SQVTM and CDR2 ANQGSEA come from the germline V gene. With V trimmed by 6 bases and J by 4 bases, 6 bases remained unmatched. CDR3 length: 13 residues. CDR3 loop: CSVAGTGSYGYTF. CDR3 nucleotides: TGCAGCGTCGCCGGGACAGGGAGCTATGGCTACACCTTC.

The genes are TRBV11-2 and TRBJ2-2, with a weak D call TRBD2 (6 bases). V dropped 1 base and J dropped 7 bases, with 13 bases sitting between them. The CDR3 totals 15 residues. CDR1 and CDR2 (germline): SGHAT, FQNNGV. Here the CDR3 DNA reads TGTGCCAGCAGCTTAGGGCGGGGCTTGCACGGGGAGCTGTTTTTT. Encoded protein: CASSLGRGLHGELFF.

There are many counts of this clonotype. This chain links TRBV28 with TRBJ1-2, with 7 bases lining up with TRBD1. The ends lost 3 bases at V and 5 bases at J; junction bases unmatched: 6. Germline-derived CDR1 and CDR2 are MDHEN and SYDVKM. The CDR3 spans 14 residues. The CDR3 sequence: CASSFQGESYGYTF. The CDR3 DNA reads as TGTGCCAGCAGTTTTCAGGGGGAGTCTTATGGCTACACCTTC.

This clonotype has ten or more counts. The rearrangement uses TRBV2 and TRBJ2-2, with D perhaps TRBD2 (5 bases). Trimming removed 4 bases at V and 0 bases at J, with 9 bases between. The germline V gene has CDR1 SNHLY and CDR2 FYNNEI. CDR3 size: 15 residues. CDR3 sequence (DNA): TGTGCCAGCAGTGCGAGGGAGACGAACACCGGGGAGCTGTTTTTT. This gives the protein CASSARETNTGELFF. Full variable domain (remainder filled in from reference TRBV2 and TRBJ2-2): EPEVTQTPSHQVTQMGQEVILRCVPISNHLYFYWYRQILGQKVEFLVSFYNNEISEKSEIFDDQFSVERPDGSNFTLKIRSTKLEDSAMYFCASSARETNTGELFFGEGSRLTVL.

This clonotype was observed a few times. CDR3 sequence (DNA): TGTGCCAGCAGCTTAACAAATTCGAGCACCGGGGAGCTGTTTTTT. Amino acid sequence: CASSLTNSSTGELFF. This chain links TRBV7-9 with TRBJ2-2; D call uncertain. The CDR3 is 15 amino acids. Germline V lookup: CDR1 SEHNR, CDR2 FQNEAQ (reference sequence). V was pared by 2 bases and J by 4 bases, with 11 bases between.

The chain employs TRBV19 and TRBJ1-5; D is unresolved. Germline values: CDR1 LNHDA, CDR2 SQIVND (reference sequence). Trimming removed 4 bases at V and 1 base at J, with 11 bases between. The CDR3 is 15 amino acids. CDR3 loop: CASSTPGRSNQPQHF. The CDR3 DNA reads as TGTGCCAGTAGTACCCCCGGGCGGAGCAATCAGCCCCAGCATTTT.

This clonotype appeared many times. The chain couples TRBV20-1 to TRBJ1-2; the D is unclear. Germline values: CDR1 DFQATT, CDR2 SNEGSKA (reference sequence). CDR3 size: 12 residues. Trimming removed 3 bases from V and 6 bases from J, with 11 bases in between. As DNA, the CDR3 is TGCAGTGCTAGTGGCCCTGGGGATGGCTACACCTTC. It yields the protein CSASGPGDGYTF.

The rearrangement joins TRBV28 to TRBJ1-6, with 12 bases identical to TRBD1. Germline lookup yields CDR1 MDHEN and CDR2 SYDVKM. The V gene end was trimmed by 5 bases and the J gene end by 9 bases; junction bases not matched to a gene: 2. The CDR3 totals 14 residues. The CDR3 nucleotides read TGTGCCAGCAGTGGGGGACAGGGGGCTTCACCCCTCCACTTT. Amino acid sequence: CASSGGQGASPLHF.

The table lists this clonotype with many counts. The rearrangement links TRBV5-1 to TRBJ2-1; maybe TRBD2 (5 bases). V was trimmed by 1 base and J by 9 bases, leaving 14 bases between them. The CDR3 spans 14 residues. Germline V gene sequence: CDR1 SGHRS, CDR2 YFSETQ. In nucleotides, the CDR3 is TGCGCCAGCAGCTTGCGCGGGCAGTGGGGTGAGCAGTTCTTC. It yields the protein CASSLRGQWGEQFF.

This chain uses TRBV4-3 with TRBJ2-1, with 14 bases fitting TRBD2. The length of the CDR3 is 17 residues. Per the germline V gene, CDR1 is LGHNA and CDR2 is YSLEER. Trimming cost V 1 base and J 2 bases; bases outside gene matches: 1. The CDR3 protein is CASSQGGLAGAYNEQFF. In DNA, the CDR3 is TGCGCCAGCAGCCAAGGGGGACTAGCGGGAGCCTACAATGAGCAGTTCTTC.

There are a few counts of this clonotype. J is TRBJ2-5 and V is TRBV11-2, with D possibly TRBD2 on 7 matching bases. V lost 6 bases to trimming and J lost 7 bases, with 15 bases between them. The CDR3 totals 13 residues. The germline V gene has CDR1 SGHAT and CDR2 FQNNGV. CDR3 DNA: TGTGCCAGCAGTCAAGGGGGGGGGGGGACCCAGTACTTC. This gives the protein CASSQGGGGTQYF.

The chain couples TRBV6-2 or TRBV6-3 to TRBJ2-7; either TRBD1 or TRBD2 may fit D (7 bases each). Germline CDR1 and CDR2: MNHEY and SVGEGT. This CDR3 spans 18 amino acids. V lost 5 bases and J lost 1, with 24 bases in between. The CDR3 loop is CASSKRDSAGGDSYEQYF. Written as DNA, the CDR3 is TGTGCCAGCAGTAAACGGGATTCGGCAGGGGGGGATTCCTACGAGCAGTACTTC.

Many counts were recorded for this clonotype. This sequence joins TRBV7-6 and TRBJ2-5; D uncertain. The germline gives CDR1 SGHVS, CDR2 FNYEAQ. Trimming took 1 base from V and 6 from J, leaving 9 bases between them. The CDR3 has 13 residues. In DNA form, the CDR3 reads TGTGCCAGCAGCTTAGTGGACCAGCAGACCCAGTACTTC. It is translated as CASSLVDQQTQYF.

Here the CDR3 reads CASSWDLGTRNREQYF. CDR3 nucleotide sequence: TGCGCCAGCAGCTGGGACCTGGGGACTAGGAACCGCGAGCAGTACTTC. V is TRBV5-1 and J is TRBJ2-7, with TRBD2 matching 8 bases. Unmatched junction bases numbered 14, after V lost 3 bases and J lost 6 bases. The CDR3 covers 16 residues. The germline V gene encodes CDR1 SGHRS and CDR2 YFSETQ.

This clonotype was detected a few times. This rearrangement joins TRBV3-1 to TRBJ1-3, with TRBD1 as a possible D gene (5 bases). The V and J ends lost 2 bases and 0 bases respectively, with 11 bases between them. The CDR3 loop spans 16 amino acids. Germline V gene data show CDR1 as LGHDT and CDR2 as YNNKEL (reference sequence). The chain's CDR3 is CASSQTYRSSGNTIYF. The CDR3 coding sequence is TGTGCCAGCAGCCAAACTTACAGGAGCTCTGGAAACACCATATATTTT.

The chain joins TRBV29-1 to TRBJ1-2; perhaps TRBD1 as D (6 bases). The CDR3 length is 12 residues. The germline gives CDR1 SQVTM, CDR2 ANQGSEA. V shed 7 bases and J shed 7 bases, with 16 bases lying between them. CDR3 sequence: CSAEGVRSGYTF. CDR3 in DNA: TGCAGCGCCGAGGGGGTACGTAGTGGCTACACCTTC.

This clonotype has more than one count but fewer than ten. J is TRBJ2-5 and V is TRBV7-6; D unresolved. The CDR3 totals 14 residues. Looked up from germline, CDR1 is SGHVS and CDR2 is FNYEAQ. Trimming cost V 0 bases and J 2 bases, with 7 bases left between them. CDR3 in DNA: TGTGCCAGCAGCTTAGCTCTATTACAAGAGACCCAGTACTTC. Protein: CASSLALLQETQYF.

This clonotype was seen only a few times. This chain uses TRBV5-1 with TRBJ1-6, with TRBD1 matching 11 bases. The trim removed 4 bases at V and 6 bases at J, leaving 12 bases unmatched. Germline V gene sequence: CDR1 SGHRS, CDR2 YFSETQ. The CDR3 runs to 18 residues. The CDR3 nucleotides are TGCGCCAGCAGCCCCCGGACAGGGGGCGTCGGTCTTAATTCACCCCTCCACTTT. This codes for CASSPRTGGVGLNSPLHF. Full variable domain (rest looked up from reference TRBV5-1 and TRBJ1-6): KAGVTQTPRYLIKTRGQQVTLSCSPISGHRSVSWYQQTPGQGLQFLFEYFSETQRNKGNFPGRFSGRQFSNSRSEMNVSTLELGDSALYLCASSPRTGGVGLNSPLHFGNGTRLTVT.

Only a few counts were recorded for this clonotype. V gene TRBV5-5 combines with J gene TRBJ2-3, with unresolved D. The CDR3 runs 12 residues. Germline V gene data show CDR1 as SGHKS and CDR2 as YYEKEE (reference sequence). V was cut by 6 bases and J by 0 bases, with 5 bases left in between. CDR3: CASTKSTDTQYF. The CDR3 DNA reads as TGTGCCAGCACCAAAAGCACAGATACGCAGTATTTT.

Regarding this clonotype: The junction differs from germline at one of its ends, possibly a read error. This chain links TRBV19 with TRBJ2-7; no reliable D call. The CDR3 runs to 13 residues. Germline CDR1 is LNHDA and CDR2 is SQIVND (reference sequence). The CDR3 protein is CSSSIAWGYEQYF. For the CDR3, the DNA is TGTTCCAGTAGTATTGCTTGGGGATACGAGCAGTACTTC. Together with reference TRBV19 and TRBJ2-7, the CDR3 gives the full variable domain: DGGITQSPKYLFRKEGQNVTLSCEQNLNHDAMYWYRQDPGQGLRLIYYSQIVNDFQKGDIAEGYSVSREKKESFPLTVTSAQKNPTAFYLCSSSIAWGYEQYFGPGTRLTVT.

In its sample, this clonotype was seen a few times. V is TRBV28 and J is TRBJ2-2, with D possibly being TRBD1 (6 bases). The CDR3 extends over 15 amino acids. CDR1 and CDR2 (germline): MDHEN, SYDVKM. V was clipped by 9 bases and J by 1 base, with 15 bases between them. Here the CDR3 reads CASNPDRGNTGELFF. Written as DNA, the CDR3 is TGTGCCAGTAACCCGGACAGAGGGAACACCGGGGAGCTGTTTTTT.

This clonotype showed up just a few times. The genes are TRBV4-1 and TRBJ1-6, with a weak D call TRBD1 (6 bases). The germline gives CDR1 MGHRA, CDR2 YSYEKL. V shed 0 bases and J shed 8 bases, with 17 bases lying between them. The length of the CDR3 is 17 residues. This chain's CDR3 is CASSQDLQGQGHSPLHF. The CDR3 coding sequence is TGCGCCAGCAGCCAAGATCTCCAGGGGCAGGGACATTCACCCCTCCACTTT.

This clonotype has a count of ten or more. The V and J genes are TRBV7-9 and TRBJ1-2, with D perhaps matching TRBD1 (6 bases). Trimming cost V 5 bases and J 1 base, with 20 bases left between them. CDR1 is SEHNR and CDR2 is FQNEAQ in the germline V gene (reference sequence). The CDR3 has 17 residues. For the CDR3, the DNA is TGTGCCAGCAGCCCTGGGGGCAGGGGAAGGCATAACTATGGCTACACCTTC. Its translation: CASSPGGRGRHNYGYTF.

This clonotype was counted between two and nine times. The rearrangement uses TRBV29-1 and TRBJ2-1; D may be TRBD1 (6 bases). CDR3 length equals 15 residues. V was pared by 0 bases and J by 2 bases, with 11 bases between. The germline gives CDR1 SQVTM, CDR2 ANQGSEA. The CDR3, as DNA: TGCAGCGTTGAAGATTTACAGGGACCCTACAATGAGCAGTTCTTC. Translated, it gives CSVEDLQGPYNEQFF.

This clonotype appeared many times. This chain links TRBV28 with TRBJ2-1; the D is unclear. V was shortened by 6 bases and J by 0 bases, with 9 bases between the two germline ends. Germline CDR1 is MDHEN and CDR2 is SYDVKM. The CDR3 is 14 residues long. In DNA, the CDR3 is TGTGCCAGCAGCCGACTGGACTCCTACAATGAGCAGTTCTTC. It translates to CASSRLDSYNEQFF. The whole variable domain, remainder taken from reference TRBV28 and TRBJ2-1, is DVKVTQSSRYLVKRTGEKVFLECVQDMDHENMFWYRQDPGLGLRLIYFSYDVKMKEKGDIPEGYSVSREKKERFSLILESASTNQTSMYLCASSRLDSYNEQFFGPGTRLTVL.

This clonotype was observed at least ten times. V usage is TRBV28 and J usage is TRBJ1-1; D remains unclear. CDR1 is MDHEN and CDR2 is SYDVKM in the germline V gene. CDR3 length: 16 amino acids. With 6 bases removed from V and 3 bases from J, the gap between germline ends came to 20 bases. The CDR3 sequence is CASSVPPFKLDTEAFF. CDR3 bases: TGTGCCAGCAGCGTACCTCCCTTTAAGTTGGACACTGAAGCTTTCTTT.

In its sample, this clonotype was seen a few times. The V and J genes are TRBV3-1 and TRBJ2-1, with 10 positions matching TRBD2. CDR1 and CDR2 (germline): LGHDT, YNNKEL (reference sequence). V was pared by 1 base and J by 9 bases, with 9 bases of the junction left unmatched. The length of the CDR3 is 16 residues. CDR3 loop: CASSQAGLAGVREQFF. In DNA form, the CDR3 reads TGTGCCAGCAGCCAAGCAGGTCTAGCGGGAGTCCGTGAGCAGTTCTTC.

This clonotype came up many times. The chain has TRBV18 and TRBJ1-6; D is possibly TRBD1 (6 bases). Germline-derived CDR1 and CDR2 are KGHSH and LQKENI. The CDR3 loop spans 15 amino acids. Trimming stripped 3 bases from V and 9 bases from J, with 15 bases between. In DNA form, the CDR3 reads TGTGCCAGCTCACCGCAGGGGCAGGATGGTTCACCCCTCCACTTT. Protein product: CASSPQGQDGSPLHF.

As to this clonotype: Possible read error: a much larger clone is one base away. J is TRBJ2-1 and V is TRBV30, with TRBD2 matching 13 bases. This CDR3 contains 19 residues. The V gene's germline CDR1 is GTSNPN and CDR2 SVGIG (reference sequence). V lost 2 bases, J lost 8 bases, and 18 bases stayed unmatched. DNA for the CDR3: TGTGCCTGGAGTAAAACTCCCGGACTAGCGGGAGCCGGATACGATGAGCAGTTCTTC. It encodes CAWSKTPGLAGAGYDEQFF. Full variable domain (outside the CDR3, taken from reference TRBV30 and TRBJ2-1): SQTIHQWPATLVQPVGSPLSLECTVEGTSNPNLYWYRQAAGRGLQLLFYSVGIGQISSEVPQNLSASRPQDRQFILSSKKLLLSDSGFYLCAWSKTPGLAGAGYDEQFFGPGTRLTVL.